This TCR beta chain was identified in a study of cytomegalovirus exposure and HLA in healthy donors. There are 17 residues in the CDR3. Trimming at V came to 4 bases and at J to 2 bases, leaving 9 bases not matched to a gene. Germline values: CDR1 SNHLY, CDR2 FYNNEI. This clone appeared once. Both 60 Vbeta primers and 13 Jbeta primers went into the PCR. Generated by immunoSEQ multiplex PCR, the TCRdb table keeps only in-frame clones and is missing some. Of about 63,000 clones listed, about three quarters are singletons. The clonotype comes from a man aged 50 to 60 in good health and CMV-seropositive. Sequencing input: PBMCs. The gene calls are TRBV2 and TRBJ2-7, with 12 bases matching TRBD1. The CDR3 DNA reads as TGTGCCAGCAGTGCAATCGCCGGGACAGGGGGCCCCTACGAGCAGTACTTC. The encoded protein is CASSAIAGTGGPYEQYF.